Listed here are 6 T cell receptor beta chains from one sample, sequenced in a study of naive and memory T cell subsets. Both TRBC1 and TRBC2 were covered by a beta constant-region primer of two equimolar oligonucleotides. The ligated cDNA underwent four PCR rounds using SP2 and nested alpha and beta constant-region primers. In TCRdb, the UMI-ligation and nested PCR reads were re-called with MiXCR into one record per CDR3 protein. The top ten clones hold around 3% of a sample with 85,000 to 130,000 distinct CDR3 sequences, about 14% of them seen once. Study-wide results and limits: Especially in CD8 cells, naive repertoires contained a few larger clonotypes, possibly CD45RA-re-expressing memory cells.

Their antigens remain unidentified. What was sequenced was naive CD8+ T cells from blood. All receptors come from a human donor in good health.

The chain uses TRBV5-1 and TRBJ2-4; TRBD1 matches at 8 bases. CDR1 and CDR2 from the germline V gene are SGHRS and YFSETQ. The ends lost 2 bases at V and 9 bases at J; junction bases unmatched: 7. The length of the CDR3 is 14 residues. Written as DNA, the CDR3 is TGCGCCAGCAGCTTCCAGGACAGGGAAGGCATTCAGTACTTC. It is translated as CASSFQDREGIQYF.

This clonotype was observed a handful of times. The V call is TRBV7-9, the J call TRBJ1-2; unclear D gene. CDR3 length: 15 amino acids. V shed 1 base and J shed 6 bases, with 15 bases lying between them. Germline CDR1 SEHNR, CDR2 FQNEAQ (reference sequence). Here the CDR3 DNA reads TGTGCCAGCAGCTTAGGTCTGGGTCCGGTGGATGGCTACACCTTC. This translates into CASSLGLGPVDGYTF.

Many counts were recorded for this clonotype. CDR3 sequence reads: CASSSPGRTDTQYF. CDR3 nucleotide sequence: TGTGCCAGCAGTTCCCCCGGCCGCACAGATACGCAGTATTTT. V is TRBV28 and J is TRBJ2-3, with D hard to call. The length of the CDR3 is 14 residues. V was cut by 4 bases and J by 1 base, with 9 bases left in between. Germline assignment: CDR1 MDHEN and CDR2 SYDVKM.

The chain combines TRBV13 with TRBJ2-1, with 13 bases aligning to TRBD2. The length of the CDR3 is 17 residues. The V gene end was trimmed by 4 bases and the J gene end by 7 bases; junction bases not matched to a gene: 10. The germline gives CDR1 PRHDT, CDR2 FYEKMQ (reference sequence). CDR3 sequence: CASSSPTTTSGGNEQFF. As DNA, the CDR3 is TGTGCCAGCAGCTCCCCAACGACGACTAGCGGGGGGAATGAGCAGTTCTTC.

In this sample, this clonotype turned up a few times. The CDR3 sequence is CASSARDRSYEQYF. The CDR3 DNA is TGTGCCAGCAGCGCCCGGGACAGGTCCTACGAGCAGTACTTC. This rearrangement joins TRBV13 to TRBJ2-7, with TRBD1 identical over 8 bases. From germline, CDR1 is PRHDT and CDR2 FYEKMQ (reference sequence). Unmatched junction bases numbered 4, after V lost 5 bases and J lost 1 base. This CDR3 region has 14 residues.

The genes are TRBV5-1 and TRBJ1-1; no reliable D call. V dropped 2 bases and J dropped 1 base, with 6 bases sitting between them. The germline V gene encodes CDR1 SGHRS and CDR2 YFSETQ. The CDR3 has 13 residues. CDR3 protein: CASSLSWNTEAFF. The CDR3 region has the DNA TGCGCCAGCAGCTTATCGTGGAACACTGAAGCTTTCTTT.